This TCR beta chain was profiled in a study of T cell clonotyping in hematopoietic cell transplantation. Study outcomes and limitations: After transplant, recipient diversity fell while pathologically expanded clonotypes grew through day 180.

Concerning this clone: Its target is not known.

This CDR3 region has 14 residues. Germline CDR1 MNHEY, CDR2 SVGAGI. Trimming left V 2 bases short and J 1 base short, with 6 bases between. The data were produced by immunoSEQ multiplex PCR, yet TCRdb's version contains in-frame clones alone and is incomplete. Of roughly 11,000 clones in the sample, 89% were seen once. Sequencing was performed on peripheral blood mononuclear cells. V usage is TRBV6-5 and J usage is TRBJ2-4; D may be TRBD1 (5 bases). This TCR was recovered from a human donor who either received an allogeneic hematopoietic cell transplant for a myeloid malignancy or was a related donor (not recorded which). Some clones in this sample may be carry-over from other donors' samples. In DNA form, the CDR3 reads TGTGCCAGCAGTTACAAGGGGGCCAAAAACATTCAGTACTTC. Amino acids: CASSYKGAKNIQYF.